The next 18 T cell receptor beta chains were all read from a single sample in a study of control samples from healthy donors and cancer patients. TCRdb's table, derived via immunoSEQ multiplex PCR, lists solely in-frame clones and lacks some. The table has about 120,000 clones, over 90% seen once. Sequencing was done on a sample of blood. The receptor set was obtained from a man aged 30-40 years in good health.

This clone is a singleton in its sample. This rearrangement joins TRBV25-1 to TRBJ1-1; D uncertain. Per the germline V gene, CDR1 is MGHDK and CDR2 is SYGVNS. CDR3 length: 12 amino acids. With 9 bases removed from V and 3 bases from J, the gap between germline ends came to 11 bases. DNA for the CDR3: TGTGCCAGTACCCGGGCAGACACTGAAGCTTTCTTT. Its protein is CASTRADTEAFF.

The chain employs TRBV5-8 and TRBJ1-4, with D uncertain. The CDR3 covers 11 residues. The germline V and J ends were trimmed by 0 bases and 13 bases, with 7 bases remaining between them. Germline values: CDR1 SGHTS, CDR2 YDEGEE. The CDR3 reads CASSLGPALFF. Here the CDR3 DNA reads TGTGCCAGCAGCTTGGGGCCCGCACTGTTTTTT.

This chain links TRBV25-1 with TRBJ1-1; D uncertain. This CDR3 has 13 amino acids. The germline V gene has CDR1 MGHDK and CDR2 SYGVNS. V shed 3 bases and J shed 4 bases, with 9 bases lying between them. In DNA, the CDR3 is TGTGCCAGCAGTGACGCCGGGGTCACTGAAGCTTTCTTT. Residues: CASSDAGVTEAFF. Full variable domain (rest looked up from reference TRBV25-1 and TRBJ1-1): EADIYQTPRYLVIGTGKKITLECSQTMGHDKMYWYQQDPGMELHLIHYSYGVNSTEKGDLSSESTVSRIRTEHFPLTLESARPSHTSQYLCASSDAGVTEAFFGQGTRLTVV.

This chain links TRBV19 with TRBJ2-3; no firm D call. Trimming stripped 7 bases from V and 0 bases from J, with 11 bases between. The CDR3 sequence is 14 residues long. CDR1 is LNHDA and CDR2 is SQIVND in the germline V gene (reference sequence). Written as DNA, the CDR3 is TGTGCCAGTACCCTTGGGCGAAGCACAGATACGCAGTATTTT. Its translation is CASTLGRSTDTQYF. Complete variable domain (other parts from reference TRBV19 and TRBJ2-3): DGGITQSPKYLFRKEGQNVTLSCEQNLNHDAMYWYRQDPGQGLRLIYYSQIVNDFQKGDIAEGYSVSREKKESFPLTVTSAQKNPTAFYLCASTLGRSTDTQYFGPGTRLTVL.

This clone showed up just once. The chain joins TRBV9 to TRBJ1-2; D not certain. Trimming pared 0 bases from V and 3 bases from J, leaving 6 bases between. Germline loops: CDR1 SGDLS, CDR2 YYNGEE. The CDR3 sequence is 13 residues long. The CDR3 nucleotides are TGTGCCAGCAGCGTAGGCCAGGACTATGGCTACACCTTC. Translated, it gives CASSVGQDYGYTF.

CDR3 coding DNA: TGTGCCAGCAGTCGGGACAGGGGCTACGAGCAGTACTTC. Its protein product is CASSRDRGYEQYF. This chain uses TRBV6-5 with TRBJ2-7; 10 positions agree with TRBD1. This CDR3 spans 13 amino acids. Germline V gene sequence: CDR1 MNHEY, CDR2 SVGAGI. J was trimmed by 3 bases and V by 5 bases; bases with no gene match: 1.

V gene TRBV7-2 combines with J gene TRBJ2-5, with a tentative D call TRBD2 (7 bases). V lost 7 bases to trimming and J lost 5 bases, with 14 bases between them. Germline V gene data show CDR1 as SGHTA and CDR2 as FQGNSA. The CDR3 spans 13 residues. In DNA, the CDR3 is TGTGCCAGCACCGAGGGGGGGGGCGAGACCCAGTACTTC. As protein: CASTEGGGETQYF.

The chain links TRBV3-1 (or the pseudogene TRBV3-2) to TRBJ2-1, with TRBD1 as a possible D gene (7 bases). This CDR3 comprises 15 residues. Germline V gene sequence: CDR1 LGHDT, CDR2 YNNKEL (reference sequence). Trimming cost V 0 bases and J 7 bases, with 13 bases left between them. This CDR3 reads CASSQDGGGFNEQFF. CDR3 nucleotides: TGTGCCAGCAGCCAAGATGGAGGGGGCTTTAATGAGCAGTTCTTC.

The rearrangement links TRBV7-2 to TRBJ2-2; the D gene could be TRBD1 or TRBD2 (5 bases each). The CDR3 runs to 16 residues. Trimming stripped 2 bases from V and 1 base from J, with 11 bases between. The germline V gene has CDR1 SGHTA and CDR2 FQGNSA. The DNA for the CDR3 is TGTGCCAGCAGCTTACGTAGGGGACGGAACACCGGGGAGCTGTTTTTT. It is translated as CASSLRRGRNTGELFF.

This clone was observed a handful of times. This chain joins TRBV7-8 and TRBJ1-1; D possibly corresponds to TRBD1 (5 bases). The CDR3 loop spans 21 amino acids. V was cut by 7 bases and J by 0 bases, with 33 bases left in between. Germline V CDR1 and CDR2: SGHVS, FQNEAQ. The CDR3 reads CASNRARDSLRSDKMNTEAFF. CDR3 coding DNA: TGTGCCAGCAACCGAGCCCGGGACTCCTTGAGGTCCGATAAAATGAACACTGAAGCTTTCTTT. Together with reference TRBV7-8 and TRBJ1-1, the CDR3 gives the full variable domain: GAGVSQSPRYKVAKRGQDVALRCDPISGHVSLFWYQQALGQGPEFLTYFQNEAQLDKSGLPSDRFFAERPEGSVSTLKIQRTQQEDSAVYLCASNRARDSLRSDKMNTEAFFGQGTRLTVV.

The chain couples TRBV2 to TRBJ2-5; TRBD2 matches at 11 bases. V shed 7 bases and J 2 bases; nucleotides not matched to a gene: 21. Germline V gene sequence: CDR1 SNHLY, CDR2 FYNNEI. This CDR3 has 20 amino acids. The CDR3: CASIKNLQSRLAGTQETQYF. The CDR3 DNA reads TGTGCCAGCATAAAAAATTTACAGTCGCGACTAGCGGGGACACAAGAGACCCAGTACTTC.

This sequence joins TRBV3-1 (or the pseudogene TRBV3-2) and TRBJ1-2, with D possibly being TRBD1 (5 bases). The ends were cut back, 0 bases at V and 6 bases at J, with 14 bases in the middle. Germline loops: CDR1 LGHDT, CDR2 YNNKEL (reference sequence). This CDR3 is built from 15 residues. The CDR3 here is CASSQDTRGLDGYTF. The CDR3 region has the DNA TGTGCCAGCAGCCAAGATACCCGGGGGTTAGATGGCTACACCTTC.

This chain uses TRBV5-1 with TRBJ2-1; the D call may be TRBD1 or TRBD2 (5 bases each). CDR1 is SGHRS, CDR2 YFSETQ, per germline. V was clipped by 4 bases and J by 2 bases, with 16 bases between them. There are 16 residues in the CDR3. The CDR3 nucleotides read TGCGCCAGCAGCCCCCAATTTGGGGGAACCTACAATGAGCAGTTCTTC. Amino acid sequence: CASSPQFGGTYNEQFF.

The V call is TRBV24-1, the J call TRBJ2-5, with TRBD1 matching over 9 bases. V shed 3 bases, J shed 1 base, and the junction held 5 bases outside the gene matches. The CDR3 runs 16 residues. Germline assignment: CDR1 KGHDR and CDR2 SFDVKD. The CDR3 loop reads CATSDAGTGIQETQYF. CDR3 nucleotides: TGTGCCACCAGTGATGCCGGGACAGGGATCCAAGAGACCCAGTACTTC.

The chain carries TRBV28 and TRBJ1-4; D is perhaps TRBD1 (5 bases). The V and J ends lost 7 bases and 0 bases respectively, with 12 bases between them. This CDR3 is built from 15 residues. Germline CDR1 reads MDHEN; CDR2 reads SYDVKM. The CDR3 DNA follows: TGTGCCAGCACCCCCAGGGAGGCAACTAATGAAAAACTGTTTTTT. It yields the protein CASTPREATNEKLFF.

This clone has only one observation. The chain uses TRBV27 and TRBJ2-7, with D possibly TRBD1 on 6 matching bases. Germline CDR1 MNHEY, CDR2 SMNVEV (reference sequence). V was pared by 5 bases and J by 0 bases, with 11 bases between. The CDR3 totals 14 residues. The CDR3 nucleotides are TGTGCCAGCAGTAGGGTAGGGGGCTCCTACGAGCAGTACTTC. Protein product: CASSRVGGSYEQYF.

This chain links TRBV7-9 with TRBJ2-5; D is possibly TRBD2 (7 bases). Deletions cut 5 bases from V and 3 bases from J, with 16 bases between. The V gene's germline CDR1 is SEHNR and CDR2 FQNEAQ (reference sequence). There are 15 residues in the CDR3. This CDR3 reads CASSPTTGREETQYF. CDR3 coding DNA: TGTGCCAGCAGCCCCACCACAGGGAGGGAAGAGACCCAGTACTTC.

This clone appeared once. This chain joins TRBV10-2 and TRBJ1-1; D gene uncertain. Germline V gene data show CDR1 as WSHSY and CDR2 as SAAADI. V was pared by 3 bases and J by 1 base, with 6 bases between. The length of the CDR3 is 13 residues. CDR3: CASSDGENTEAFF. CDR3 bases: TGCGCCAGCAGTGACGGGGAGAACACTGAAGCTTTCTTT.